This T cell receptor (beta chain) was observed in a study of cytomegalovirus exposure and HLA in healthy donors. PCR involved 60 Vbeta and 13 Jbeta primers. Sequenced by immunoSEQ multiplex PCR; TCRdb stores in-frame clones only, minus some. The table shows about 200,000 clones, with 79% occurring only once. The clonotype originates from a woman aged 25 to 39 in good health and CMV-seropositive. Sequencing input: PBMCs.

As DNA, the CDR3 is TGTGCCAGCAGTTCCGAACTATGGGGGCAGAATTCACCCCTCCACTTT. Its translation: CASSSELWGQNSPLHF. V gene TRBV6-5 combines with J gene TRBJ1-6; possibly TRBD1 for D (6 bases). CDR3 size: 16 residues. The germline V gene has CDR1 MNHEY and CDR2 SVGAGI. V lost 4 bases and J 7 bases, leaving 17 bases between the germline ends.